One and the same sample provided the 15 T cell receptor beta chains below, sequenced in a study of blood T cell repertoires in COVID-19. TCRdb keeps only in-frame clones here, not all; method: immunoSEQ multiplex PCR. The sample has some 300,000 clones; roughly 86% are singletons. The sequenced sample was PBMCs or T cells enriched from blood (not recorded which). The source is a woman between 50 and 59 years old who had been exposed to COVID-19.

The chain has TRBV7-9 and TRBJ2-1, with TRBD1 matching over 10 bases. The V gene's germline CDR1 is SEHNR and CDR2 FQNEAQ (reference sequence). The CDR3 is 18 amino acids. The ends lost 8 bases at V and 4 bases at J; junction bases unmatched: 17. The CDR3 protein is CASAVPPGDRGRYNEQFF. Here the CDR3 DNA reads TGTGCCAGCGCCGTACCCCCTGGGGACAGGGGAAGATACAATGAGCAGTTCTTC. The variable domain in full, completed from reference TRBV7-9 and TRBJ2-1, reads DTGVSQNPRHKITKRGQNVTFRCDPISEHNRLYWYRQTLGQGPEFLTYFQNEAQLEKSRLLSDRFSAERPKGSFSTLEIQRTEQGDSAMYLCASAVPPGDRGRYNEQFFGPGTRLTVL.

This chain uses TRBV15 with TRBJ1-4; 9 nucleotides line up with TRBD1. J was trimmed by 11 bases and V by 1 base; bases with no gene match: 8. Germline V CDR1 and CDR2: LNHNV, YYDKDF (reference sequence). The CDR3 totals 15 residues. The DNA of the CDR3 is TGTGCCACCAGCAGAGGGGACAGGGATGTCGAGAAACTGTTTTTT. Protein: CATSRGDRDVEKLFF.

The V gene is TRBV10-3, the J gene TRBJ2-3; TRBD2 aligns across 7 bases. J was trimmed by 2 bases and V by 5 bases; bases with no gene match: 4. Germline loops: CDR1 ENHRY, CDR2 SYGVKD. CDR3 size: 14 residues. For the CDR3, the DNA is TGTGCCATCAGTTCGGGAGGTGTCACAGATACGCAGTATTTT. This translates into CAISSGGVTDTQYF.

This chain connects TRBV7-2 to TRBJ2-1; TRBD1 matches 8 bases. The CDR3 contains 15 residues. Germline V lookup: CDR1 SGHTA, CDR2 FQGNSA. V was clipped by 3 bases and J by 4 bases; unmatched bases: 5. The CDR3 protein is CASSLDRVPYNEQFF. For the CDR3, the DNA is TGTGCCAGCAGCTTGGACAGGGTCCCATACAATGAGCAGTTCTTC. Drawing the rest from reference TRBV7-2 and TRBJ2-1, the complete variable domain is GAGVSQSPSNKVTEKGKDVELRCDPISGHTALYWYRQSLGQGLEFLIYFQGNSAPDKSGLPSDRFSAERTGGSVSTLTIQRTQQEDSAVYLCASSLDRVPYNEQFFGPGTRLTVL.

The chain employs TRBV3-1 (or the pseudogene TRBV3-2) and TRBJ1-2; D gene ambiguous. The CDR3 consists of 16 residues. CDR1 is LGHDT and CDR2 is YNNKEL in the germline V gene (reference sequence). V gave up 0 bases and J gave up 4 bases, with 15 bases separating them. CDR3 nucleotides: TGTGCCAGCAGCCAAGATCGCGAAGTTTCCCTCTATGGCTACACCTTC. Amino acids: CASSQDREVSLYGYTF.

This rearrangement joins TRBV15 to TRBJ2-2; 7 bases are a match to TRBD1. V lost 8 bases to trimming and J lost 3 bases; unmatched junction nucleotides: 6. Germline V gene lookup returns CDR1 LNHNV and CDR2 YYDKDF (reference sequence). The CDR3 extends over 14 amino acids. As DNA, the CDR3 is TGTGCCACCGGTACAGGGGTACACACCGGGGAGCTGTTTTTT. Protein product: CATGTGVHTGELFF.

This CDR3 is CASSGTGVGELFF. The DNA for the CDR3 is TGTGCCAGCAGCGGGACAGGGGTGGGGGAGCTGTTTTTT. The rearrangement links TRBV5-4 to TRBJ2-2; 10 nucleotides line up with TRBD1. From germline, CDR1 is SGHNT and CDR2 YYREEE (reference sequence). The CDR3 spans 13 residues. J gave up 8 bases and V 4 bases, and 2 bases lay outside the gene matches.

For the CDR3, the DNA is TGTGCCAGCAGTTCTCCGGGACAGACTAACTATGGCTACACCTTC. Translating gives CASSSPGQTNYGYTF. The chain employs TRBV6-5 and TRBJ1-2, with 7 bases fitting TRBD1. The junction had 5 bases not matched to a gene; V was cut back by 4 bases and J by 0 bases. This CDR3 has 15 amino acids. Germline V gives CDR1 MNHEY, CDR2 SVGAGI.

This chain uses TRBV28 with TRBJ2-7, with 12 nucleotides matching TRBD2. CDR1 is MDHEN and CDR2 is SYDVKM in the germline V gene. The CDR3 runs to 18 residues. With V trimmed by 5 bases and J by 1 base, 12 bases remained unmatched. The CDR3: CASSTSGATSGGSYEQYF. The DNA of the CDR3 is TGTGCCAGCAGTACCTCCGGGGCGACTAGCGGGGGATCCTACGAGCAGTACTTC.

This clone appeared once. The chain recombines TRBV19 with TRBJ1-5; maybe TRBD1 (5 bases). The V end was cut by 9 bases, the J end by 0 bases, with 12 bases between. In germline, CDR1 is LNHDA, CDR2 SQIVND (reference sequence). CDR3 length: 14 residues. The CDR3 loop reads CASTGHNSNQPQHF. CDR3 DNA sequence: TGTGCCAGCACTGGACACAATAGCAATCAGCCCCAGCATTTT.

CDR3: CASTLWAYEKLFF. CDR3 in DNA: TGTGCCAGCACCTTGTGGGCATATGAAAAACTGTTTTTT. The gene calls are TRBV7-9 and TRBJ1-4; D is ambiguous. The CDR3 sequence is 13 residues long. The germline CDR1 and CDR2 sequences are SEHNR and FQNEAQ (reference sequence). Trimming cost V 7 bases and J 6 bases, with 12 bases left between them.

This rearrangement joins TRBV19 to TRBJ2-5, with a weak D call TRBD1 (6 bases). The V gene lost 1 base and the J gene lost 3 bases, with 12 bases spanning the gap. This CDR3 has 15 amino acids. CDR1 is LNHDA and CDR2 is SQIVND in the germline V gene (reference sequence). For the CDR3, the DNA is TGTGCCAGTAGTATAGTAGGCAGGGGAAAAGAGACCCAGTACTTC. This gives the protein CASSIVGRGKETQYF.

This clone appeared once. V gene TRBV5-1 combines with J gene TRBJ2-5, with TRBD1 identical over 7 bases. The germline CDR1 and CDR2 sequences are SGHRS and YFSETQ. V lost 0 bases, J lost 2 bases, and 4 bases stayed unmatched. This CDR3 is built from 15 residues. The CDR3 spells CASSLGPTGQETQYF. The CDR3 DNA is TGCGCCAGCAGCTTGGGACCGACAGGGCAAGAGACCCAGTACTTC.

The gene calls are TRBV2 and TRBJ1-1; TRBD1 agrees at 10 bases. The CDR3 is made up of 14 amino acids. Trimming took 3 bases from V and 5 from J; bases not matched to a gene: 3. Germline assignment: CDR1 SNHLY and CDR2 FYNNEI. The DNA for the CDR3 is TGTGCCAGCAGTGATAGGACAGGGGGAACTGAAGCTTTCTTT. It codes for CASSDRTGGTEAFF.

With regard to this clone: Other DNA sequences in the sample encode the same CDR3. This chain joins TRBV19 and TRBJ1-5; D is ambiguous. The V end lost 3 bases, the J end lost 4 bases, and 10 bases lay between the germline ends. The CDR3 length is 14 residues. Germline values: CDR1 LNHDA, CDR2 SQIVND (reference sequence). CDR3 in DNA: TGTGCCAGTAGTATCGCTGGAGGGAATCAGCCCCAGCATTTT. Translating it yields CASSIAGGNQPQHF.